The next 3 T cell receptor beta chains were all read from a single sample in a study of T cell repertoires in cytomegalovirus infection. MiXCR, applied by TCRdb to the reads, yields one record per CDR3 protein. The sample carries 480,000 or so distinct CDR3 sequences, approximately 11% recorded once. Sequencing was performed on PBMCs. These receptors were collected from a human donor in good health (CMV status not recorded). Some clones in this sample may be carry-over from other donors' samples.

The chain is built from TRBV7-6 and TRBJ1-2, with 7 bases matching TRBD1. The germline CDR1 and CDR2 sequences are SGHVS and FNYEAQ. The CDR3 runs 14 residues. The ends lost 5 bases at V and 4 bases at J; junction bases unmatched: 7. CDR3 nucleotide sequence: TGTGCCAGCAGCGAACAGGGGTCTCCCTATGGCTACACCTTC. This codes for CASSEQGSPYGYTF.

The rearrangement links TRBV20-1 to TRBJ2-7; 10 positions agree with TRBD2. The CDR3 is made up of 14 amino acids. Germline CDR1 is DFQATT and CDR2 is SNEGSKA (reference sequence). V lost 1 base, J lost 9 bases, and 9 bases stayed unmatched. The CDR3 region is CSARGLAGSTMQYF. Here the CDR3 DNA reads TGCAGTGCTAGAGGACTAGCGGGCTCTACGATGCAGTACTTC.

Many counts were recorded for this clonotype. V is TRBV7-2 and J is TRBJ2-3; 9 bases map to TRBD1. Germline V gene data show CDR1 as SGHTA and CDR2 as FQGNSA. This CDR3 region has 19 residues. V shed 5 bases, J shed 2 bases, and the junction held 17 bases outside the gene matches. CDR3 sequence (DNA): TGTGCCAGCAGCCCAAGGAACCCCGGGACAGGGTGGAACACAGATACGCAGTATTTT. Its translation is CASSPRNPGTGWNTDTQYF.